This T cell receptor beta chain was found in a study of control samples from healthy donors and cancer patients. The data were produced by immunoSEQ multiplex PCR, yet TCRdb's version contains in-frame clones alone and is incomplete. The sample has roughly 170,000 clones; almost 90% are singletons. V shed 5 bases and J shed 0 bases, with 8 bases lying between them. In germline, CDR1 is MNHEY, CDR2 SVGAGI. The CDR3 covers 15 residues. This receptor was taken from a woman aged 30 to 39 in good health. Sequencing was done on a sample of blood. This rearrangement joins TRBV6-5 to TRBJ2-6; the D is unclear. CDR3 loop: CASSRDNSGANVLTF. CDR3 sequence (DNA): TGTGCCAGCAGTAGAGACAACTCTGGGGCCAACGTCCTGACTTTC.